Presented here are 15 T cell receptor beta chains from one specimen sequenced in a study of CD8+ T cells in alopecia areata. Stated treatment: oral pan-JAK inhibitor, 5-10 mg twice daily. RNA, once extracted, was reverse transcribed into cDNA for use as the sequencing template. Profiled with immunoSEQ multiplex PCR; TCRdb holds only in-frame clones, not every one. The sample records 170,000 or so clones, around 50% being singletons. The sequencing used CD8+ T cells sorted from blood, collected at week 24, from a patient treated with tofacitinib. The receptors were sampled from a human donor with alopecia areata.

This clone has only a few counts. The J gene is TRBJ2-1, the V gene TRBV9, with D perhaps matching TRBD2 (7 bases). Trimming took off 4 bases at V and 4 bases at J, with 18 bases between the two ends. This CDR3 spans 16 amino acids. Germline values: CDR1 SGDLS, CDR2 YYNGEE. CDR3 protein: CASSSSGGASYNEQFF. The CDR3 DNA is TGTGCCAGCAGCTCGTCGGGGGGCGCCTCATACAATGAGCAGTTCTTC. Together with reference TRBV9 and TRBJ2-1, the CDR3 gives the full variable domain: DSGVTQTPKHLITATGQRVTLRCSPRSGDLSVYWYQQSLDQGLQFLIQYYNGEERAKGNILERFSAQQFPDLHSELNLSSLELGDSALYFCASSSSGGASYNEQFFGPGTRLTVL.

The V gene is TRBV7-2, the J gene TRBJ2-5, with 7 bases lining up with TRBD2. CDR1 is SGHTA, CDR2 FQGNSA, per germline. The CDR3 is made up of 13 amino acids. The V gene end was trimmed by 2 bases and the J gene end by 4 bases; junction bases not matched to a gene: 1. The CDR3 DNA sequence: TGTGCCAGCAGCTTATGGGAGGGAGAGACCCAGTACTTC. Protein product: CASSLWEGETQYF.

This clone was counted once. V and J are TRBV4-1 and TRBJ2-2; D could derive from TRBD1 or TRBD2 (5 bases each). CDR3 size: 16 residues. Germline CDR1 and CDR2: MGHRA and YSYEKL. V lost 1 base and J 4 bases, leaving 13 bases between the germline ends. The CDR3 region is CASSQARGASTGELFF. CDR3 coding DNA: TGCGCCAGCAGCCAAGCCAGAGGGGCGAGCACCGGGGAGCTGTTTTTT.

CDR3 protein: CASSPRTVHNEQFF. The CDR3 DNA is TGTGCCAGCAGCCCTCGGACGGTACACAATGAGCAGTTCTTC. This chain connects TRBV13 to TRBJ2-1; the D is unclear. V dropped 5 bases and J dropped 5 bases, with 13 bases sitting between them. CDR3 size: 14 residues. CDR1 and CDR2 from the germline V gene are PRHDT and FYEKMQ (reference sequence).

This chain links TRBV5-1 with TRBJ2-1, with 8 bases aligning to TRBD2. Germline assignment: CDR1 SGHRS and CDR2 YFSETQ. This CDR3 contains 14 residues. Trimming took 3 bases from V and 9 from J; bases not matched to a gene: 8. CDR3 loop: CASSYGGGRSEQFF. The CDR3, as DNA: TGCGCCAGCAGCTACGGCGGGGGGCGCAGTGAGCAGTTCTTC.

The V gene is TRBV2, the J gene TRBJ2-7; D is ambiguous. V shed 7 bases and J shed 0 bases, with 13 bases lying between them. CDR3 length: 14 residues. Germline values: CDR1 SNHLY, CDR2 FYNNEI. The CDR3 sequence: CASIGVVNSYEQYF. In nucleotides, the CDR3 is TGTGCCAGCATTGGAGTTGTTAACTCCTACGAGCAGTACTTC.

This clone has more than one count but fewer than ten. Here the CDR3 reads CASSDGTVGLMNTEAFF. CDR3 sequence (DNA): TGTGCCAGCAGCGACGGTACAGTCGGCCTAATGAACACTGAAGCTTTCTTT. The rearrangement uses TRBV9 and TRBJ1-1; D gene ambiguous. CDR1 and CDR2 from the germline V gene are SGDLS and YYNGEE. CDR3 size: 17 residues. Trimming left V 3 bases short and J 0 bases short, with 18 bases between.

The CDR3 region is CASSEPGTSGSFSYEQYF. The CDR3 nucleotides are TGCGCCAGCAGTGAGCCAGGGACTAGCGGGTCATTCTCCTACGAGCAGTACTTC. The chain joins TRBV10-2 to TRBJ2-7; 12 bases line up with TRBD2. Germline-derived CDR1 and CDR2 are WSHSY and SAAADI. After removal of 2 bases from V and 0 bases from J, the junction contained 8 bases not matched to a gene. The CDR3 spans 18 residues.

This clone was found once. The rearrangement uses TRBV7-2 and TRBJ2-1, with TRBD2 identical over 11 bases. This CDR3 is built from 14 residues. The germline V gene has CDR1 SGHTA and CDR2 FQGNSA. V shed 2 bases, J shed 10 bases, and the junction held 4 bases outside the gene matches. CDR3: CASSLISGGVEQFF. The CDR3 bases are TGTGCCAGCAGCTTAATTAGCGGGGGGGTAGAGCAGTTCTTC.

This clone has more than one count but fewer than ten. The V gene is TRBV5-6, the J gene TRBJ2-3, with D perhaps assigned TRBD1 or TRBD2 (5 bases each). The CDR3 consists of 14 residues. The V gene lost 2 bases and the J gene lost 2 bases, with 9 bases spanning the gap. Germline V gene data show CDR1 as SGHDT and CDR2 as YYEEEE. The DNA for the CDR3 is TGTGCCAGCAGCTTCCCAGGGACCACAGATACGCAGTATTTT. It is translated as CASSFPGTTDTQYF.

This clone was recorded a few times. The chain carries TRBV7-9 and TRBJ2-7; no firm D call. V was pared by 1 base and J by 6 bases, with 10 bases between. Germline CDR1 is SEHNR and CDR2 is FQNEAQ (reference sequence). This CDR3 is 13 amino acids long. CDR3 sequence reads: CASSLEHRGEQYF. The DNA for the CDR3 is TGTGCCAGCAGCTTAGAGCACAGAGGCGAGCAGTACTTC. Looking up the rest from reference TRBV7-9 and TRBJ2-7 gives the full variable domain: DTGVSQNPRHKITKRGQNVTFRCDPISEHNRLYWYRQTLGQGPEFLTYFQNEAQLEKSRLLSDRFSAERPKGSFSTLEIQRTEQGDSAMYLCASSLEHRGEQYFGPGTRLTVT.

This clone was detected only a few times. The chain has TRBV13 and TRBJ1-1; weak D call: TRBD1 (5 bases). Trimming cost V 4 bases and J 6 bases, with 12 bases left between them. The CDR3 is 13 residues long. The germline CDR1 and CDR2 sequences are PRHDT and FYEKMQ (reference sequence). This CDR3 reads CASSYAGTPEAFF. CDR3 sequence (DNA): TGTGCCAGCAGCTACGCAGGGACTCCTGAAGCTTTCTTT.

V gene TRBV11-2 combines with J gene TRBJ2-1; D may be TRBD2 (6 bases). This CDR3 region has 18 residues. Looked up from germline, CDR1 is SGHAT and CDR2 is FQNNGV. The V end was cut by 5 bases, the J end by 8 bases, with 28 bases between. The CDR3 spells CASSLRFTTSLLGDEQFF. CDR3 bases: TGTGCCAGCAGCCTCCGGTTCACTACTAGCCTCTTAGGAGATGAGCAGTTCTTC. The full variable domain, in which reference TRBV11-2 and TRBJ2-1 provide the parts outside the CDR3, is EAGVAQSPRYKIIEKRQSVAFWCNPISGHATLYWYQQILGQGPKLLIQFQNNGVVDDSQLPKDRFSAERLKGVDSTLKIQPAKLEDSAVYLCASSLRFTTSLLGDEQFFGPGTRLTVL.

The chain recombines TRBV11-1 with TRBJ2-1; D may be TRBD2 (5 bases). Trimming pared 7 bases from V and 10 bases from J, leaving 17 bases between. Per the germline V gene, CDR1 is SGHAT and CDR2 is FQDESV (reference sequence). This CDR3 is 13 amino acids long. The CDR3 sequence: CASTSGRVGEQFF. DNA for the CDR3: TGTGCCAGCACTAGTGGGCGGGTAGGAGAGCAGTTCTTC.

Comments on this clone: The same CDR3 also results from other DNA sequences found in this sample. V and J are TRBV9 and TRBJ1-2, with D possibly being TRBD1 (6 bases). The CDR3 runs to 12 residues. The germline V gene has CDR1 SGDLS and CDR2 YYNGEE. The V gene lost 0 bases and the J gene lost 6 bases, with 6 bases spanning the gap. CDR3 in amino acids: CASSVDRDGYTF. In nucleotides, the CDR3 is TGTGCCAGCAGCGTAGACAGGGATGGCTACACCTTC.